A selection of T cell receptor beta chains follows, all from one sample in a study of blood T cell repertoires in COVID-19. Libraries were prepared by immunoSEQ multiplex PCR; TCRdb keeps only in-frame clonotypes and omits some of them. The sample yields about 270,000 clones, 85% to 95% seen once. Sequencing input: PBMCs or T cells enriched from blood (not recorded which). The receptor set was obtained from a man in his forties who had been exposed to COVID-19. The CDR3 runs from the conserved cysteine through the conserved F or W. A D gene is named only where the DNA matches it firmly. Clone size is not always given. Where it is, it says once, few, many or a class for expanded clones.

cdr3_length	v_call	j_call	clone_size	d_call	cdr3_nt	cdr3_aa
12	TRBV27	TRBJ2-2	once	.	TGTGCCAGCAGTTTATCCAGCGGGGAGCTGTTTTTT	CASSLSSGELFF
15	TRBV15	TRBJ1-3	.	TRBD1	TGTGCCACCAGCAGAGTGGGGACAGCTGGAAACACCATATATTTT	CATSRVGTAGNTIYF
12	TRBV28	TRBJ1-2	.	.	TGTGCCAGCAGTTGGACAGCCTGGGGCTACACCTTC	CASSWTAWGYTF
15	TRBV9	TRBJ2-3	.	.	TGTGCCAGCAGCGTAGTGGCTAGCGGCACAGATACGCAGTATTTT	CASSVVASGTDTQYF
14	TRBV5-6	TRBJ2-7	.	.	TGTGCCAGCAGCTTCCGGTTTCCCGTCTACGAGCAGTACTTC	CASSFRFPVYEQYF
19	TRBV27	TRBJ2-3	.	TRBD2	TGTGCCAGCAGTCCCCATTTCCGTCCTAGCGGGAGGGCCGGAGATACGCAGTATTTT	CASSPHFRPSGRAGDTQYF
14	TRBV27	TRBJ2-1	.	.	TGTGCCAGCAGTTCCCAGGGTTCCTACAATGAGCAGTTCTTC	CASSSQGSYNEQFF
11	TRBV4-2	TRBJ2-7	.	.	TGTGCCAGCAGCCCTACGGGGGAGCAGTACTTC	CASSPTGEQYF
15	TRBV6-1	TRBJ1-1	.	.	TGTGCCAGCAGTGAAGCGGCGGGGTTGTCATCTGAAGCTTTCTTT	CASSEAAGLSSEAFF
14	TRBV28	TRBJ1-6	.	TRBD1	TGTGCCAGCAGCGACAGGGGACTAAGTTCACCCCTCCACTTT	CASSDRGLSSPLHF
16	TRBV4-2	TRBJ2-7	.	.	TGTGCCAGCAGCCAAGGATTCTGGCGGGTCCAATACGAGCAGTACTTC	CASSQGFWRVQYEQYF
16	TRBV2	TRBJ2-6	.	.	TGTGCCAGCAGTGAACCAGACAGCTCTGGGGCCAACGTCCTGACTTTC	CASSEPDSSGANVLTF
15	TRBV7-9	TRBJ1-1	.	.	TGTGCCAGCAGCCCAGGGGCAGGACTTGTTACTGAAGCTTTCTTT	CASSPGAGLVTEAFF
16	TRBV27	TRBJ1-3	.	TRBD1	TGTGCCAGCAGTGACCGGACAGGGGGCTCTGGAAACACCATATATTTT	CASSDRTGGSGNTIYF
13	TRBV11-3	TRBJ2-7	.	.	TGTGCCAGCAGCTACCTAAGGGAGGTCGAGCAGTACTTC	CASSYLREVEQYF